Shown below are 9 T cell receptor beta chains from a single sample sequenced in a study of T cell responses to AZD1222 COVID-19 vaccine. Clones were sequenced by immunoSEQ multiplex PCR, and TCRdb holds only the in-frame ones, with some missing. The sample holds about 140,000 clones, more than 80% seen once. The starting material was peripheral blood, obtained on day 0 of AZD1222 vaccination. The receptors here all came from an adult in good health.

The chain recombines TRBV4-2 with TRBJ1-2; 7 bases line up with TRBD1. The CDR3 loop spans 16 amino acids. The germline gives CDR1 LGHNA, CDR2 YNFKEQ. The junction had 13 bases not matched to a gene; V was cut back by 4 bases and J by 5 bases. CDR3 bases: TGTGCCAGCAGCCGCCGGACAGGCAGGTTTGGTTATGGCTACACCTTC. Translating gives CASSRRTGRFGYGYTF.

In its sample, this clone was seen once. The chain carries TRBV6-6 and TRBJ1-5, with TRBD1 as a possible D gene (5 bases). CDR3 length: 15 residues. The V and J ends lost 7 bases and 0 bases respectively, with 13 bases between them. Germline V gene sequence: CDR1 MNHNY, CDR2 SVGAGI (reference sequence). The CDR3 sequence: CASTRREISNQPQHF. CDR3 nucleotide sequence: TGTGCCAGCACTCGCAGGGAAATTAGCAATCAGCCCCAGCATTTT.

This clone was recorded once. The chain has TRBV6-2 or TRBV6-3 and TRBJ2-1; D remains ambiguous. Germline V gene sequence: CDR1 MNHEY, CDR2 SVGEGT. V was cut by 5 bases and J by 10 bases, with 12 bases left in between. CDR3 length: 12 amino acids. CDR3: CASSLGSREQFF. As DNA, the CDR3 is TGTGCCAGCAGTCTCGGGTCGCGGGAGCAGTTCTTC.

CDR3 nucleotides: TGTGCCATCAGTGAGTCGGGGACTAGCGAGAAAGAGACCCAGTACTTC. Amino acid sequence: CAISESGTSEKETQYF. The gene calls are TRBV10-3 and TRBJ2-5, with TRBD2 matching 10 bases. CDR3 size: 16 residues. The V segment lost 0 bases and the J segment 3 bases; nucleotides outside the gene matches: 4. Germline CDR1 is ENHRY and CDR2 is SYGVKD.

V gene TRBV18 combines with J gene TRBJ1-5, with a possible D match to TRBD1 (5 bases). The germline gives CDR1 KGHSH, CDR2 LQKENI. The length of the CDR3 is 15 residues. The V and J ends lost 2 bases and 1 base respectively, with 9 bases between them. The CDR3 region is CASSPTGVSNQPQHF. DNA of the CDR3: TGTGCCAGCTCACCAACGGGGGTGAGCAATCAGCCCCAGCATTTT.

This clone was counted once. The genes are TRBV11-3 and TRBJ2-2; D not certain. This CDR3 contains 16 residues. CDR1 is SGHNT, CDR2 YENEEA, per germline. The germline V and J ends were trimmed by 0 bases and 1 base, with 9 bases remaining between them. As DNA, the CDR3 is TGTGCCAGCAGCTTAGATGCCCCAGGGAACACCGGGGAGCTGTTTTTT. This gives the protein CASSLDAPGNTGELFF.

The CDR3 bases are TGTGCCAGCAGCGCTGTAGCGGGAGGGCCTCGAGTTGAGCAGTTCTTC. The encoded protein is CASSAVAGGPRVEQFF. This chain joins TRBV9 and TRBJ2-1; 11 nucleotides agree with TRBD2. Trimming at V came to 3 bases and at J to 9 bases, leaving 11 bases not matched to a gene. Germline lookup yields CDR1 SGDLS and CDR2 YYNGEE. The CDR3 is 16 residues long. Full variable domain (remainder filled in from reference TRBV9 and TRBJ2-1): DSGVTQTPKHLITATGQRVTLRCSPRSGDLSVYWYQQSLDQGLQFLIQYYNGEERAKGNILERFSAQQFPDLHSELNLSSLELGDSALYFCASSAVAGGPRVEQFFGPGTRLTVL.

CDR3 nucleotides: TGTGCCAGCAGACGAGACAGGGGATCTTCACCCCTCCACTTT. Translated, it gives CASRRDRGSSPLHF. The genes are TRBV5-6 and TRBJ1-6; 8 bases align to TRBD1. The CDR3 has 14 amino acids. Germline V gene lookup returns CDR1 SGHDT and CDR2 YYEEEE. V lost 5 bases and J lost 9; bases outside the gene matches: 7.

The chain recombines TRBV11-2 with TRBJ2-5, with 12 bases identical to TRBD2. V was clipped by 6 bases and J by 2 bases; unmatched bases: 7. CDR3 length equals 16 residues. Germline CDR1 is SGHAT and CDR2 is FQNNGV. CDR3 amino acids: CASRSGLAGLQETQYF. The CDR3 bases are TGTGCCAGCAGATCTGGACTAGCGGGGTTACAAGAGACCCAGTACTTC.